The 23 T cell receptor beta chains below were found in one sample sequenced in a study of identical twins. TCRdb re-called the 5' RACE reads with MiXCR, one entry per CDR3 protein. The table shows approximately 190,000 distinct CDR3 sequences, with 15% to 20% occurring only once. The data also belong to a second study, concerning T cells expressing NK-cell markers.

The sequencing input was CD8+ T cells sorted from blood. The receptors come from a woman younger than 35 in good health.

This clonotype was recorded a few times. The rearrangement links TRBV6-1 to TRBJ1-6; D might be TRBD1 (6 bases). This CDR3 contains 14 residues. The germline V gene has CDR1 MNHNS and CDR2 SASEGT. Trimming stripped 7 bases from V and 9 bases from J, with 16 bases between. The CDR3 DNA follows: TGTGCCAGCACCCCGGGGGGGGCCGGTTCACCCCTCCACTTT. Protein: CASTPGGAGSPLHF.

This rearrangement joins TRBV5-1 to TRBJ2-3; 10 bases match TRBD2. CDR1 and CDR2 from the germline V gene are SGHRS and YFSETQ. The CDR3 is 17 amino acids. J lost 2 bases, V lost 3 bases, and 9 bases had no gene match. CDR3 nucleotides: TGCGCCAGCAGCTCCTCCTTAGCGGGGGGCCCCACAGATACGCAGTATTTT. Amino acid sequence: CASSSSLAGGPTDTQYF.

This rearrangement joins TRBV4-3 to TRBJ2-7; no firm D call. Looked up from germline, CDR1 is LGHNA and CDR2 is YSLEER. CDR3 length: 16 amino acids. Trimming stripped 1 base from V and 7 bases from J, with 20 bases between. The CDR3 protein is CASSQGSSPFGREQYF. In nucleotides, the CDR3 is TGCGCCAGCAGCCAAGGGTCCAGCCCTTTTGGCCGGGAGCAGTACTTC.

This clonotype occurred a few times. The chain combines TRBV9 with TRBJ2-7; 8 nucleotides match TRBD2. Germline values: CDR1 SGDLS, CDR2 YYNGEE. V shed 0 bases and J 1 base; nucleotides not matched to a gene: 3. The CDR3 covers 15 residues. This CDR3 reads CASSVGTSISYEQYF. The DNA for the CDR3 is TGTGCCAGCAGCGTAGGGACTAGCATTTCCTACGAGCAGTACTTC.

The chain joins TRBV7-9 to TRBJ2-1; D may match TRBD1 or TRBD2 (5 bases each). The CDR3 is 15 amino acids. The V gene lost 5 bases and the J gene lost 9 bases, with 20 bases spanning the gap. Germline CDR1 SEHNR, CDR2 FQNEAQ (reference sequence). The CDR3 loop is CASSGPRGEPGEQFF. The CDR3 bases are TGTGCCAGCAGCGGCCCGAGGGGAGAGCCGGGTGAGCAGTTCTTC. Combining the CDR3 with reference TRBV7-9 and TRBJ2-1 gives the whole variable domain DTGVSQNPRHKITKRGQNVTFRCDPISEHNRLYWYRQTLGQGPEFLTYFQNEAQLEKSRLLSDRFSAERPKGSFSTLEIQRTEQGDSAMYLCASSGPRGEPGEQFFGPGTRLTVL.

This clonotype occurred a few times. The chain is built from TRBV12-3 or TRBV12-4 and TRBJ1-6; D uncertain. V gave up 7 bases and J gave up 0 bases, with 7 bases separating them. The CDR3 runs 14 residues. CDR3 protein: CASTLGSYNSPLHF. CDR3 nucleotide sequence: TGTGCCAGCACCTTGGGCTCCTATAATTCACCCCTCCACTTT.

This clonotype was counted between two and nine times. V and J are TRBV6-5 and TRBJ1-1; D possibly corresponds to TRBD1 (5 bases). The CDR3 has 15 residues. Trimming left V 0 bases short and J 1 base short, with 9 bases between. The germline CDR1 and CDR2 sequences are MNHEY and SVGAGI. The CDR3 bases are TGTGCCAGCAGTTACTCGAGGGGCGCGAACACTGAAGCTTTCTTT. It translates to CASSYSRGANTEAFF.

This clonotype was seen a few times. The chain couples TRBV12-3 or TRBV12-4 to TRBJ1-2, with a weak D call TRBD1 (5 bases). The CDR3 totals 16 residues. Trimming removed 2 bases at V and 7 bases at J, with 20 bases between. As DNA, the CDR3 is TGTGCCAGCAGTTTAAGGGGTATGGACGGTATGGGTGGCTACACCTTC. This sequence encodes CASSLRGMDGMGGYTF.

This clonotype turned up a few times. The chain uses TRBV7-6 and TRBJ2-7; no clear D gene. The V end lost 7 bases, the J end lost 6 bases, and 25 bases lay between the germline ends. Germline loops: CDR1 SGHVS, CDR2 FNYEAQ. CDR3 length equals 16 residues. CDR3 in DNA: TGTGCCAGCACCCCCATGTGGGGTGATTCGCCCGGCGAGCAGTACTTC. This gives the protein CASTPMWGDSPGEQYF.

The chain employs TRBV19 and TRBJ2-7; D is tentatively TRBD1 or TRBD2 (5 bases each). The CDR3 covers 16 residues. Trimming took off 6 bases at V and 0 bases at J, with 18 bases between the two ends. CDR1 is LNHDA and CDR2 is SQIVND in the germline V gene (reference sequence). The CDR3 here is CASSPTWDGDSYEQYF. In DNA, the CDR3 is TGTGCCAGTAGCCCCACTTGGGACGGGGACTCCTACGAGCAGTACTTC.

This clonotype has a handful of counts. This chain connects TRBV19 to TRBJ2-1; 10 bases map to TRBD2. The CDR3 length is 14 residues. Germline trimming cut 5 bases from V and 8 bases from J; bases unmatched to any gene: 6. Germline values: CDR1 LNHDA, CDR2 SQIVND (reference sequence). For the CDR3, the DNA is TGTGCCAGTAGTCTCGGGACTAGCGTCGATGAGCAGTTCTTC. Protein: CASSLGTSVDEQFF.

This clonotype was recorded at least ten times. The chain uses TRBV5-1 and TRBJ2-7; no clear D gene. V was pared by 0 bases and J by 2 bases, with 12 bases between. This CDR3 spans 15 amino acids. The germline CDR1 and CDR2 sequences are SGHRS and YFSETQ. CDR3 amino acids: CASSLEVGLAYEQYF. The CDR3 DNA is TGCGCCAGCAGCTTGGAGGTGGGTTTGGCCTACGAGCAGTACTTC.

This clonotype showed up many times. The chain couples TRBV3-1 to TRBJ2-1; 10 positions agree with TRBD2. J gave up 4 bases and V 4 bases, and 4 bases lay outside the gene matches. From germline, CDR1 is LGHDT and CDR2 YNNKEL (reference sequence). The CDR3 has 15 residues. The chain's CDR3 is CASSPLAGAYNEQFF. The CDR3 region has the DNA TGTGCCAGCAGCCCGCTAGCGGGGGCTTACAATGAGCAGTTCTTC.

The chain joins TRBV11-2 to TRBJ2-1, with D possibly matching TRBD2 (6 bases). Deletions cut 0 bases from V and 6 bases from J, with 12 bases between. The CDR3 totals 15 residues. Per the germline V gene, CDR1 is SGHAT and CDR2 is FQNNGV. The CDR3 is CASSLDLASANEQFF. CDR3 coding DNA: TGTGCCAGCAGCTTAGATCTCGCTAGCGCCAATGAGCAGTTCTTC.

The chain couples TRBV2 to TRBJ1-2; possibly TRBD1 for D (6 bases). Germline V gene sequence: CDR1 SNHLY, CDR2 FYNNEI. Trimming cost V 6 bases and J 4 bases, with 21 bases left between them. The length of the CDR3 is 16 residues. The CDR3 bases are TGTGCCAGCAGACCAAAGGGGGGGGGCGCAGGCTATGGCTACACCTTC. Protein product: CASRPKGGGAGYGYTF.

The gene calls are TRBV7-8 and TRBJ2-2, with unresolved D. Germline V gene data show CDR1 as SGHVS and CDR2 as FQNEAQ. CDR3 length: 16 residues. Trimming pared 5 bases from V and 0 bases from J, leaving 13 bases between. The CDR3 region is CASSPFRTANTGELFF. The CDR3 nucleotides are TGTGCCAGCAGCCCGTTTAGGACGGCGAACACCGGGGAGCTGTTTTTT.

The rearrangement links TRBV7-8 to TRBJ2-5, with D possibly matching TRBD2 (5 bases). The germline V and J ends were trimmed by 5 bases and 4 bases, with 17 bases remaining between them. There are 15 residues in the CDR3. The germline CDR1 and CDR2 sequences are SGHVS and FQNEAQ. The CDR3 DNA reads TGTGCCAGCAGCGGACCGGCAGGCCGGGGAGAGACCCAGTACTTC. Amino acid sequence: CASSGPAGRGETQYF.

The V gene is TRBV28, the J gene TRBJ1-2, with no clear D. This CDR3 region has 12 residues. Germline V CDR1 and CDR2: MDHEN, SYDVKM. V gave up 6 bases and J gave up 8 bases, with 13 bases separating them. Written as DNA, the CDR3 is TGTGCCAGCAGCGAAACACCGGGGGGCTACACCTTC. As protein: CASSETPGGYTF.

A few counts support this clonotype. The gene calls are TRBV7-3 and TRBJ2-3; TRBD1 matches at 9 bases. The CDR3 runs to 14 residues. CDR1 SGHTA and CDR2 FQGTGA come from the germline V gene. The ends lost 3 bases at V and 6 bases at J; junction bases unmatched: 4. The CDR3 DNA reads as TGTGCCAGCAGCTTGGACAGGGGAAGCGATACGCAGTATTTT. Residues: CASSLDRGSDTQYF.

CDR3 in amino acids: CASSDQDWEQYF. The CDR3, as DNA: TGTGCCAGCAGCGACCAGGACTGGGAGCAGTACTTC. The V gene is TRBV9, the J gene TRBJ2-7, with a tentative D call TRBD2 (5 bases). V gave up 3 bases and J gave up 7 bases, with 11 bases separating them. The CDR3 is 12 residues long. Germline lookup yields CDR1 SGDLS and CDR2 YYNGEE.

The chain employs TRBV10-3 and TRBJ2-2; 8 bases are a match to TRBD1. Losses at the gene ends were 4 bases for V and 5 bases for J; bases not matched to a gene: 6. CDR3 size: 15 residues. Germline V gene lookup returns CDR1 ENHRY and CDR2 SYGVKD. CDR3 in amino acids: CAISGGQAETGELFF. In DNA form, the CDR3 reads TGTGCCATCAGTGGGGGACAGGCGGAAACCGGGGAGCTGTTTTTT.

The chain employs TRBV13 and TRBJ2-4; D ambiguous. Germline-derived CDR1 and CDR2 are PRHDT and FYEKMQ (reference sequence). This CDR3 has 15 amino acids. V was shortened by 0 bases and J by 7 bases, with 13 bases between the two germline ends. As DNA, the CDR3 is TGTGCCAGCAGCTTAGGGTTTCGATCGGGTAACATTCAGTACTTC. This encodes CASSLGFRSGNIQYF.

The chain has TRBV10-3 and TRBJ2-7, with D maybe TRBD1 (6 bases). The germline CDR1 and CDR2 sequences are ENHRY and SYGVKD. V lost 7 bases and J 5 bases, leaving 12 bases between the germline ends. This CDR3 has 12 amino acids. In nucleotides, the CDR3 is TGTGCCATCAACTCAGGGGCCCACGAGCAGTACTTC. Protein product: CAINSGAHEQYF.